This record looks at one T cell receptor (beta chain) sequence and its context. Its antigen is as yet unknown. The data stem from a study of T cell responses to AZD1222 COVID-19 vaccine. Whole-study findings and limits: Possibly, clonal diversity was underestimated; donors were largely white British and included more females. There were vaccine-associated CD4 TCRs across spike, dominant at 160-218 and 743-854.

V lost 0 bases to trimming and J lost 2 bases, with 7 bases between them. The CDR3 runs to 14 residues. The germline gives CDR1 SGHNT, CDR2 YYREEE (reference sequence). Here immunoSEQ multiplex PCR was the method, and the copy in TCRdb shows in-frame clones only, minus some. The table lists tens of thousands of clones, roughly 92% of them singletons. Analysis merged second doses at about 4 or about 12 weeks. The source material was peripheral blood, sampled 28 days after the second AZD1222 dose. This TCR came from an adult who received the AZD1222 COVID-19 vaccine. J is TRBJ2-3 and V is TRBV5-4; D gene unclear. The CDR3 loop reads CASSLVSVTDTQYF. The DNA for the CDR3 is TGTGCCAGCAGCTTGGTTTCGGTCACAGATACGCAGTATTTT.